This is a list of T cell receptor beta chains from one sample in a study of OX40 agonist ivuxolimab in advanced cancers. TCRdb's copy holds only in-frame clones and misses some; the assay was immunoSEQ multiplex PCR. The sample includes under 100,000 clones, roughly 83% of them seen just once. Sequences were derived from CD4+ or CD8+ T cells sorted from blood, sampled in a trial of the OX40 agonist ivuxolimab. The receptors come from an adult with an advanced solid tumor such as melanoma, head and neck, liver or kidney cancer. CDR3s leave out the opening cysteine and the closing phenylalanine or tryptophan. Clone size, where shown, is once, few, many, or a class for clones that have expanded.

V gene: TRBV7-2; CDR3 length: 12; clone size: NA; J gene: TRBJ2-5; CDR3 protein: ASSLASGPETQY
V gene: TRBV2; CDR3 length: 12; clone size: medium-sized; J gene: TRBJ1-6; CDR3 protein: ASSVGQPTSPLH
V gene: TRBV6-1; CDR3 length: 12; clone size: NA; J gene: TRBJ2-5; CDR3 protein: ASRAGTGRETQY
V gene: TRBV18; CDR3 length: 11; clone size: NA; J gene: TRBJ1-1; CDR3 protein: ASSPRGGTEAF
V gene: TRBV13; CDR3 length: 10; clone size: NA; J gene: TRBJ1-1; CDR3 protein: ASTERALPSF
V gene: TRBV9; CDR3 length: 13; clone size: NA; J gene: TRBJ1-1; CDR3 protein: ASSVTGTPNTEAF
V gene: TRBV7-2; CDR3 length: 13; clone size: NA; J gene: TRBJ1-2; CDR3 protein: ASSLTQGVSYGYT
V gene: TRBV4-2; CDR3 length: 15; clone size: NA; J gene: TRBJ1-1; CDR3 protein: ASSQERGAGRGTEAF
V gene: TRBV5-1; CDR3 length: 14; clone size: NA; J gene: TRBJ2-3; CDR3 protein: ASSRIAGGSTDTQY
V gene: TRBV6-1; CDR3 length: 12; clone size: NA; J gene: TRBJ2-1; CDR3 protein: ASSESRLGNEQF
V gene: TRBV7-8; CDR3 length: 13; clone size: NA; J gene: TRBJ2-3; CDR3 protein: ASSLTSGVTDTQY
V gene: TRBV2; CDR3 length: 13; clone size: NA; J gene: TRBJ1-5; CDR3 protein: ASRAQGLRNQPQH
V gene: TRBV6-1; CDR3 length: 14; clone size: once; J gene: TRBJ1-5; CDR3 protein: ASSGGAGVPNQPQH
V gene: TRBV7-7; CDR3 length: 14; clone size: NA; J gene: TRBJ2-2; CDR3 protein: ASSLVAGVNTGELF
V gene: TRBV7-2; CDR3 length: 10; clone size: NA; J gene: TRBJ2-7; CDR3 protein: ASSLTEYEQY
V gene: TRBV4-2; CDR3 length: 13; clone size: many; J gene: TRBJ2-1; CDR3 protein: ASSQGSGGDGEQF
V gene: TRBV19; CDR3 length: 14; clone size: NA; J gene: TRBJ1-5; CDR3 protein: ASSSASGGAGQPQH
V gene: TRBV18; CDR3 length: 9; clone size: NA; J gene: TRBJ2-5; CDR3 protein: ASSPQETQY
V gene: TRBV7-9; CDR3 length: 13; clone size: NA; J gene: TRBJ2-1; CDR3 protein: ASSLFGQGLIEQF
V gene: TRBV6-5; CDR3 length: 14; clone size: NA; J gene: TRBJ1-2; CDR3 protein: ASSYSITGGNYGYT
V gene: TRBV7-2; CDR3 length: 12; clone size: NA; J gene: TRBJ2-5; CDR3 protein: ASSPTSGGETQY
V gene: TRBV7-3; CDR3 length: 14; clone size: NA; J gene: TRBJ2-1; CDR3 protein: ASSLTDRDTYNEQF
V gene: TRBV7-9; CDR3 length: 11; clone size: few; J gene: TRBJ1-1; CDR3 protein: ASSLVGNTEAF
V gene: TRBV20-1; CDR3 length: 8; clone size: few; J gene: TRBJ1-5; CDR3 protein: SQINQPQH
V gene: TRBV7-3; CDR3 length: 14; clone size: NA; J gene: TRBJ2-3; CDR3 protein: ASSLTPGGGTDTQY
V gene: TRBV27; CDR3 length: 11; clone size: NA; J gene: TRBJ1-1; CDR3 protein: ASSLSAFTEAF
V gene: TRBV5-1; CDR3 length: 11; clone size: NA; J gene: TRBJ1-2; CDR3 protein: ASSLVGDYGYT
V gene: TRBV7-9; CDR3 length: 9; clone size: NA; J gene: TRBJ2-7; CDR3 protein: ASSLLDEQY
V gene: TRBV19; CDR3 length: 14; clone size: NA; J gene: TRBJ1-6; CDR3 protein: ASSTGQTGYNSPLH
V gene: TRBV7-6; CDR3 length: 12; clone size: NA; J gene: TRBJ1-2; CDR3 protein: ASSLGHQGYGYT
V gene: TRBV11-2; CDR3 length: 12; clone size: NA; J gene: TRBJ2-1; CDR3 protein: ASSLDVSYNEQF
V gene: TRBV5-1; CDR3 length: 13; clone size: few; J gene: TRBJ2-7; CDR3 protein: ASSLAEESTSGQY
V gene: TRBV4-3; CDR3 length: 11; clone size: NA; J gene: TRBJ1-5; CDR3 protein: ASSQETGQPQH
V gene: TRBV7-6; CDR3 length: 14; clone size: NA; J gene: TRBJ2-3; CDR3 protein: ASSARTGVALDTQY
V gene: TRBV10-3; CDR3 length: 12; clone size: few; J gene: TRBJ1-3; CDR3 protein: AISVVGFGNTIY
V gene: TRBV7-2; CDR3 length: 11; clone size: NA; J gene: TRBJ2-3; CDR3 protein: ASSPGQPDTQY
V gene: TRBV5-5; CDR3 length: 14; clone size: NA; J gene: TRBJ2-2; CDR3 protein: ASSLTGPANTGELF
V gene: TRBV6-1; CDR3 length: 12; clone size: NA; J gene: TRBJ1-2; CDR3 protein: ASSEGTAQYGYT
V gene: TRBV5-1; CDR3 length: 13; clone size: NA; J gene: TRBJ2-2; CDR3 protein: ASRVAGENTGELF
V gene: TRBV7-7; CDR3 length: 13; clone size: NA; J gene: TRBJ2-3; CDR3 protein: ASSPLAGETDTQY
V gene: TRBV7-2; CDR3 length: 12; clone size: NA; J gene: TRBJ2-2; CDR3 protein: ASSLGGTTGELF